One sample yielded the 3 T cell receptor beta chains listed below, sequenced in a study of blood T cell repertoires in COVID-19. Here immunoSEQ multiplex PCR was the method, and the copy in TCRdb shows in-frame clones only, minus some. This table holds about 200,000 clones, around 86% found once. Material for sequencing was peripheral blood. These receptors originate from a man over 45 with acute or convalescent COVID-19.

This chain connects TRBV6-5 to TRBJ1-4; 10 positions agree with TRBD1. The junction had 2 bases not matched to a gene; V was cut back by 6 bases and J by 7 bases. This CDR3 contains 13 residues. Germline assignment: CDR1 MNHEY and CDR2 SVGAGI. The DNA for the CDR3 is TGTGCCAGCAGGGGGACAGGGGTTGAAAAACTGTTTTTT. Translated, it gives CASRGTGVEKLFF.

DNA for the CDR3: TGTGCCAGCAGCCAAGAGCCCCGGTTAGCGGGGACTGCCTACGAGCAGTACTTC. Translation: CASSQEPRLAGTAYEQYF. J is TRBJ2-7 and V is TRBV4-2, with 8 bases fitting TRBD2. CDR1 LGHNA and CDR2 YNFKEQ come from the germline V gene. This CDR3 comprises 18 residues. With V trimmed by 0 bases and J by 2 bases, 12 bases remained unmatched.

A remark on this clone: At one end the junction does not follow the germline gene, possibly because of a read error. The V gene is TRBV10-2, the J gene TRBJ1-6; D perhaps matches TRBD1 (6 bases). The CDR3 loop spans 15 amino acids. CDR1 is WSHSY and CDR2 is SAAADI in the germline V gene. In DNA, the CDR3 is TGCGCCAGCAGAGATCATCCGGGACATAATGCACCCCTCCACTTT. Translated, it gives CASRDHPGHNAPLHF.